Below, 32 T cell receptor beta chains from the same sample are listed, as sequenced in a study of blood T cell repertoires in COVID-19. Assay: immunoSEQ multiplex PCR; the TCRdb copy retains only in-frame clones and omits some. The sample has fewer than 250,000 clones; 80% to 90% are singletons. Sequencing was performed on peripheral blood. These receptors came from a woman in her sixties or seventies with acute or convalescent COVID-19.

V usage is TRBV4-2 and J usage is TRBJ1-1; D perhaps matches TRBD1 (5 bases). The CDR3 runs 17 residues. V was cut by 8 bases and J by 0 bases, with 22 bases left in between. The germline V gene has CDR1 LGHNA and CDR2 YNFKEQ. The DNA of the CDR3 is TGTGCCAGCCTCATGGGACTGGGAGTATACATGAACACTGAAGCTTTCTTT. This translates into CASLMGLGVYMNTEAFF.

The genes are TRBV5-1 and TRBJ2-3; possibly TRBD2 for D (5 bases). Trimming took 0 bases from V and 5 from J, leaving 16 bases between them. Germline assignment: CDR1 SGHRS and CDR2 YFSETQ. CDR3 length: 16 residues. Written as DNA, the CDR3 is TGCGCCAGCAGCTTGGGAACTAGAAACTCATTAGATACGCAGTATTTT. Its protein product is CASSLGTRNSLDTQYF.

The rearrangement joins TRBV10-2 to TRBJ1-3; tentative D call: TRBD1 (5 bases). The CDR3 length is 14 residues. V was clipped by 2 bases and J by 1 base, with 6 bases between them. Germline V gene sequence: CDR1 WSHSY, CDR2 SAAADI. Written as DNA, the CDR3 is TGCGCCAGCAGTGAGGGGGGGTCTGGAAACACCATATATTTT. It yields the protein CASSEGGSGNTIYF.

The gene calls are TRBV5-1 and TRBJ1-2, with no clear D. Deletions cut 3 bases from V and 4 bases from J, with 16 bases between. This CDR3 spans 15 amino acids. CDR1 SGHRS and CDR2 YFSETQ come from the germline V gene. The CDR3 nucleotides are TGCGCCAGCAGCTCGGGAACCGGGAGAGGCTATGGCTACACCTTC. This sequence encodes CASSSGTGRGYGYTF.

This clone was picked up a small number of times. The chain links TRBV2 to TRBJ2-2; unclear D gene. Trimming took off 6 bases at V and 7 bases at J, with 6 bases between the two ends. Germline CDR1 SNHLY, CDR2 FYNNEI. CDR3 length equals 11 residues. CDR3 DNA: TGTGCCAGCAGCGTATACGGGGAGCTGTTTTTT. Protein product: CASSVYGELFF.

This chain links TRBV6-5 with TRBJ2-7; D unclear. Germline-derived CDR1 and CDR2 are MNHEY and SVGAGI. This CDR3 contains 16 residues. The V and J ends lost 0 bases and 0 bases respectively, with 12 bases between them. The CDR3 region has the DNA TGTGCCAGCAGTTACTCAAGCGCACGCAGCTCCTACGAGCAGTACTTC. Its translation is CASSYSSARSSYEQYF.

Here the CDR3 DNA reads TGTGCCAGCAGCGCCCGGGAAAAAACCTACAATGAGCAGTTCTTC. Translating gives CASSAREKTYNEQFF. The chain combines TRBV9 with TRBJ2-1; the D gene is possibly TRBD2 (5 bases). Germline-derived CDR1 and CDR2 are SGDLS and YYNGEE. The CDR3 totals 15 residues. V lost 3 bases, J lost 2 bases, and 12 bases lay in between. Full variable domain (rest looked up from reference TRBV9 and TRBJ2-1): DSGVTQTPKHLITATGQRVTLRCSPRSGDLSVYWYQQSLDQGLQFLIQYYNGEERAKGNILERFSAQQFPDLHSELNLSSLELGDSALYFCASSAREKTYNEQFFGPGTRLTVL.

This sequence joins TRBV27 and TRBJ1-6; D call uncertain. Germline-derived CDR1 and CDR2 are MNHEY and SMNVEV (reference sequence). V was clipped by 8 bases and J by 0 bases, with 17 bases between them. This CDR3 is 17 amino acids long. The CDR3 DNA reads as TGTGCCAGCGGAAAAATACAGTTAAGCTCCTATAATTCACCCCTCCACTTT. Translation: CASGKIQLSSYNSPLHF.

The V call is TRBV7-2, the J call TRBJ1-5; 9 bases are shared with TRBD1. CDR1 is SGHTA, CDR2 FQGNSA, per germline. The CDR3 consists of 15 residues. V shed 5 bases and J 1 base; nucleotides not matched to a gene: 3. CDR3 region: CASSRDRGSNQPQHF. In DNA form, the CDR3 reads TGTGCCAGCAGCAGAGACAGGGGGAGCAATCAGCCCCAGCATTTT.

V gene TRBV4-2 combines with J gene TRBJ1-2; 8 positions match TRBD1. The CDR3 loop spans 15 amino acids. The V gene end was trimmed by 9 bases and the J gene end by 3 bases; junction bases not matched to a gene: 12. Germline lookup yields CDR1 LGHNA and CDR2 YNFKEQ. This CDR3 is CASRDRPFGDYGYTF. The DNA for the CDR3 is TGTGCCAGTAGGGACAGGCCATTCGGGGACTATGGCTACACCTTC.

Points on this clone: Germline is not matched at one junction end, which may reflect a read error. The chain joins TRBV7-7 to TRBJ2-5, with TRBD2 matching 11 bases. Per germline, CDR1 SSHAT and CDR2 FNYEAQ (reference sequence). CDR3 size: 16 residues. The CDR3 sequence: CASSLGLAGGQETQYF. CDR3 bases: TGTGCTAGCAGCTTAGGGCTAGCGGGGGGACAAGAGACCCAGTACTTC.

The genes are TRBV27 and TRBJ1-1, with TRBD1 matching 7 bases. V lost 4 bases to trimming and J lost 4 bases; unmatched junction nucleotides: 9. The CDR3 sequence is 15 residues long. The germline gives CDR1 MNHEY, CDR2 SMNVEV (reference sequence). CDR3 DNA: TGTGCCAGCAGTTCTAAAACAGGGGCGGGCACTGAAGCTTTCTTT. Translating gives CASSSKTGAGTEAFF.

The rearrangement joins TRBV4-2 to TRBJ1-4; TRBD1 is a possible D gene (6 bases). The CDR3 has 17 residues. V was cut by 3 bases and J by 5 bases, with 19 bases left in between. Germline V gives CDR1 LGHNA, CDR2 YNFKEQ. The CDR3 reads CASSQGTVQGWNEKLFF. The CDR3 region has the DNA TGTGCCAGCAGCCAGGGGACCGTACAGGGATGGAATGAAAAACTGTTTTTT.

This chain connects TRBV7-9 to TRBJ1-4; possibly TRBD1 for D (5 bases). The CDR3 covers 16 residues. The V end lost 3 bases, the J end lost 4 bases, and 15 bases lay between the germline ends. Germline V CDR1 and CDR2: SEHNR, FQNEAQ (reference sequence). The DNA of the CDR3 is TGTGCCAGCAGCTTGGCTCTGGGGGGGAATAATGAAAAACTGTTTTTT. Encoded protein: CASSLALGGNNEKLFF.

The V gene is TRBV7-9, the J gene TRBJ1-3, with unresolved D. The CDR3 runs 15 residues. CDR1 and CDR2 from the germline V gene are SEHNR and FQNEAQ (reference sequence). V was trimmed by 2 bases and J by 0 bases, leaving 8 bases between them. The CDR3 nucleotides read TGTGCCAGCAGCTTATCCCGTTCCTCTGGAAACACCATATATTTT. It codes for CASSLSRSSGNTIYF. The variable domain in full, completed from reference TRBV7-9 and TRBJ1-3, reads DTGVSQNPRHKITKRGQNVTFRCDPISEHNRLYWYRQTLGQGPEFLTYFQNEAQLEKSRLLSDRFSAERPKGSFSTLEIQRTEQGDSAMYLCASSLSRSSGNTIYFGEGSWLTVV.

The rearrangement joins TRBV3-1 (or the pseudogene TRBV3-2) to TRBJ1-1; 7 nucleotides align to TRBD1. The ends lost 3 bases at V and 8 bases at J; junction bases unmatched: 3. The CDR3 contains 12 residues. Per the germline V gene, CDR1 is LGHDT and CDR2 is YNNKEL (reference sequence). As DNA, the CDR3 is TGTGCCAGCAGCCAGACGACAGGGGAAGCTTTCTTT. Its translation: CASSQTTGEAFF.

J is TRBJ1-4 and V is TRBV6-2 or TRBV6-3, with TRBD1 as a possible D gene (5 bases). There are 15 residues in the CDR3. Germline CDR1 reads MNHEY; CDR2 reads SVGEGT. V lost 6 bases to trimming and J lost 4 bases, with 15 bases between them. CDR3 in amino acids: CASSGSDSDNEKLFF. CDR3 DNA sequence: TGTGCCAGCAGCGGATCCGACAGCGATAATGAAAAACTGTTTTTT.

This clone was detected a few times. The V gene is TRBV18, the J gene TRBJ2-7; TRBD1 might be the D (6 bases). From germline, CDR1 is KGHSH and CDR2 LQKENI. V was cut by 8 bases and J by 0 bases, with 14 bases left in between. There are 14 residues in the CDR3. CDR3 amino acids: CASQGTLSSYEQYF. CDR3 sequence (DNA): TGTGCCAGCCAGGGGACGTTGAGCTCCTACGAGCAGTACTTC.

This sequence joins TRBV28 and TRBJ1-1; the match to TRBD1 covers 8 bases. In germline, CDR1 is MDHEN, CDR2 SYDVKM. The CDR3 loop spans 13 amino acids. The junction had 5 bases not matched to a gene; V was cut back by 5 bases and J by 6 bases. CDR3 protein: CASSRYRGAEAFF. The DNA of the CDR3 is TGTGCCAGCAGTCGTTACAGGGGGGCTGAAGCTTTCTTT.

This clone was counted once. The V and J genes are TRBV4-3 and TRBJ1-3; D ambiguous. V gave up 1 base and J gave up 4 bases, with 11 bases separating them. The CDR3 loop spans 15 amino acids. The V gene's germline CDR1 is LGHNA and CDR2 YSLEER. The CDR3 sequence is CASSQASGLGNTIYF. The CDR3 bases are TGCGCCAGCAGCCAAGCCTCGGGGTTGGGAAACACCATATATTTT.

The rearrangement uses TRBV27 and TRBJ2-7, with D tentatively TRBD1 (6 bases). The CDR3 is made up of 15 amino acids. Trimming left V 4 bases short and J 2 bases short, with 15 bases between. Germline CDR1 MNHEY, CDR2 SMNVEV (reference sequence). The CDR3 DNA is TGTGCCAGCAGTTGGCAGGGGCCAATACCCTACGAGCAGTACTTC. Residues: CASSWQGPIPYEQYF.

This chain links TRBV4-2 with TRBJ1-2; D unresolved. Looked up from germline, CDR1 is LGHNA and CDR2 is YNFKEQ. There are 15 residues in the CDR3. The V gene lost 0 bases and the J gene lost 4 bases, with 12 bases spanning the gap. The CDR3 sequence is CASSQDQASFYGYTF. For the CDR3, the DNA is TGTGCCAGCAGCCAAGACCAAGCCTCTTTCTATGGCTACACCTTC.

This clone has more than one count but fewer than ten. The rearrangement uses TRBV24-1 and TRBJ1-2, with 7 bases fitting TRBD1. V lost 3 bases to trimming and J lost 0 bases; unmatched junction nucleotides: 6. Germline assignment: CDR1 KGHDR and CDR2 SFDVKD. The CDR3 contains 16 residues. Here the CDR3 reads CATSDRTGEANYGYTF. CDR3 coding DNA: TGTGCCACCAGTGATCGAACAGGGGAGGCTAACTATGGCTACACCTTC.

The chain couples TRBV5-1 to TRBJ1-2; TRBD1 agrees at 8 bases. The CDR3 is 14 amino acids. Trimming took 3 bases from V and 4 from J; bases not matched to a gene: 5. In germline, CDR1 is SGHRS, CDR2 YFSETQ. The DNA of the CDR3 is TGCGCCAGCAGCTCAACAGGGACAGGCTATGGCTACACCTTC. Residues: CASSSTGTGYGYTF.

The chain has TRBV19 and TRBJ1-2, with D maybe TRBD1 (5 bases). Germline values: CDR1 LNHDA, CDR2 SQIVND (reference sequence). V was shortened by 3 bases and J by 0 bases, with 14 bases between the two germline ends. The CDR3 runs to 16 residues. CDR3 nucleotide sequence: TGTGCCAGTAGTATGGATGAGCCGGGGGCTAACTATGGCTACACCTTC. It codes for CASSMDEPGANYGYTF.

This rearrangement joins TRBV3-1 (or the pseudogene TRBV3-2) to TRBJ1-3, with TRBD1 matching 7 bases. The CDR3 is 16 residues long. V lost 5 bases, J lost 0 bases, and 7 bases stayed unmatched. The germline gives CDR1 LGHDT, CDR2 YNNKEL (reference sequence). The CDR3 DNA reads as TGTGCCAGCAGCTTACAGGGGAGCCGCTCTGGAAACACCATATATTTT. This codes for CASSLQGSRSGNTIYF.

The V and J genes are TRBV19 and TRBJ1-4; D might be TRBD1 (5 bases). The germline V and J ends were trimmed by 5 bases and 8 bases, with 12 bases remaining between them. Per germline, CDR1 LNHDA and CDR2 SQIVND (reference sequence). The CDR3 extends over 13 amino acids. The CDR3 protein is CASSELRGEKLFF. DNA for the CDR3: TGTGCCAGTAGTGAGCTAAGGGGAGAAAAACTGTTTTTT.

The chain is built from TRBV19 and TRBJ1-2; D unresolved. The CDR3 runs to 12 residues. Germline CDR1 reads LNHDA; CDR2 reads SQIVND (reference sequence). V lost 5 bases and J lost 3, with 7 bases in between. CDR3 sequence reads: CASSRRDYGYTF. The CDR3 DNA reads as TGTGCCAGTAGTCGCCGGGACTATGGCTACACCTTC.

V gene TRBV4-2 combines with J gene TRBJ1-5; D not resolved. CDR1 LGHNA and CDR2 YNFKEQ come from the germline V gene. The V and J ends lost 0 bases and 0 bases respectively, with 9 bases between them. This CDR3 has 16 residues. The CDR3 loop reads CASSQDQDSSNQPQHF. CDR3 sequence (DNA): TGTGCCAGCAGCCAAGATCAGGACTCTAGCAATCAGCCCCAGCATTTT.

This chain links TRBV7-2 with TRBJ1-4; weak D call: TRBD1 (6 bases). The V and J ends lost 0 bases and 3 bases respectively, with 14 bases between them. The CDR3 has 17 amino acids. The V gene's germline CDR1 is SGHTA and CDR2 FQGNSA. The CDR3 nucleotides are TGTGCCAGCAGCTTAGCACAGGGCCTTGGGCCTAATGAAAAACTGTTTTTT. This translates into CASSLAQGLGPNEKLFF.

This clone was detected once. The CDR3 bases are TGCGCCAGCAGCCAAGGGGCGGGGATTTATAGCAATCAGCCCCAGCATTTT. Translating gives CASSQGAGIYSNQPQHF. The chain couples TRBV4-3 to TRBJ1-5; D gene uncertain. Trimming pared 1 base from V and 0 bases from J, leaving 13 bases between. The CDR3 is 17 residues long. In germline, CDR1 is LGHNA, CDR2 YSLEER.

The V gene is TRBV6-5, the J gene TRBJ1-4; 9 bases are a match to TRBD1. CDR3 length: 13 residues. Germline lookup yields CDR1 MNHEY and CDR2 SVGAGI. The J segment lost 10 bases and the V segment lost 7 bases, leaving 7 bases of the junction unmatched. In nucleotides, the CDR3 is TGTGCCAGCACCAGGGACAGGGAGGGAAAACTGTTTTTT. Residues: CASTRDREGKLFF.